This TCR beta chain was identified during a study of T cells in Graves' hyperthyroidism and ophthalmopathy. This CDR3 has 15 residues. Trimming stripped 2 bases from V and 5 bases from J, with 16 bases between. The germline V gene has CDR1 SGHTS and CDR2 YDEGEE. This clonotype was seen at least ten times. RNA transcripts served as the template for amplifying TCR beta CDR3 regions. The HTBI set primed first-round TCR CDR3 RT-PCR. TCRdb re-analysed the multiplex PCR reads in MiXCR, keeping a single row per CDR3 protein. This repertoire shows roughly 290,000 distinct CDR3 sequences, more than 10% found once; its top ten account for around 7.9%. Uncontrolled infection, other autoimmune disease, pregnancy or lactation excluded patients.

This chain connects TRBV5-8 to TRBJ2-5; D ambiguous. The sample consisted of blood. The source is a woman aged 30 to 39 with Graves' hyperthyroidism that later progressed to Graves' ophthalmopathy. CDR3: CASSLGNLPQETQYF. In DNA form, the CDR3 reads TGTGCCAGCAGCTTAGGCAATTTGCCGCAGGAGACCCAGTACTTC. The variable domain in full, with the rest retrieved from reference TRBV5-8 and TRBJ2-5, is EAGVTQSPTHLIKTRGQQATLRCSPISGHTSVYWYQQALGLGLQFLLWYDEGEERNRGNFPPRFSGRQFPNYSSELNVNALELEDSALYLCASSLGNLPQETQYFGPGTRLLVL.